One and the same sample provided the 27 T cell receptor beta chains below, sequenced in a study of blood T cell repertoires in COVID-19. Method: immunoSEQ multiplex PCR; TCRdb's copy keeps in-frame clones and lacks some. Here the sample spans approximately 120,000 clones, roughly 82% being singletons. Sequenced material: peripheral blood. These receptors were taken from a woman older than 75 with active or convalescent COVID-19.

The chain links TRBV18 to TRBJ1-2, with TRBD1 identical over 10 bases. V lost 3 bases, J lost 4 bases, and 2 bases stayed unmatched. The CDR3 spans 14 residues. Germline V gene sequence: CDR1 KGHSH, CDR2 LQKENI. The CDR3 here is CASSPGQGSYGYTF. As DNA, the CDR3 is TGTGCCAGCTCACCGGGACAGGGGTCCTATGGCTACACCTTC.

This clone was picked up a small number of times. In nucleotides, the CDR3 is TGTGCCAGCATCCCGAGCGGGGGAGCGACTTTCTTT. It translates to CASIPSGGATFF. The chain recombines TRBV27 with TRBJ1-1, with D perhaps TRBD1 (5 bases). Germline assignment: CDR1 MNHEY and CDR2 SMNVEV (reference sequence). V lost 7 bases and J lost 12, with 18 bases in between. The CDR3 extends over 12 amino acids.

The chain recombines TRBV19 with TRBJ2-3, with D possibly TRBD2 on 5 matching bases. Germline V lookup: CDR1 LNHDA, CDR2 SQIVND (reference sequence). The CDR3 is 16 residues long. V lost 3 bases to trimming and J lost 1 base, with 14 bases between them. The CDR3 region is CASSISRGWGTDTQYF. In DNA form, the CDR3 reads TGTGCCAGTAGTATTTCTCGGGGATGGGGCACAGATACGCAGTATTTT.

The chain combines TRBV28 with TRBJ2-3, with 7 bases aligning to TRBD1. The CDR3 loop spans 14 amino acids. The V gene end was trimmed by 6 bases and the J gene end by 2 bases; junction bases not matched to a gene: 5. Germline-derived CDR1 and CDR2 are MDHEN and SYDVKM. This CDR3 is CASSPGTDTDTQYF. The CDR3 DNA reads as TGTGCCAGCAGCCCCGGGACAGACACAGATACGCAGTATTTT.

This sequence joins TRBV2 and TRBJ2-5, with TRBD1 matching over 9 bases. V shed 11 bases and J 5 bases; nucleotides not matched to a gene: 15. The germline gives CDR1 SNHLY, CDR2 FYNNEI. This CDR3 spans 15 amino acids. The CDR3 spells CAGNRGPGSLETQYF. In DNA, the CDR3 is TGTGCCGGCAACAGGGGGCCAGGGTCGCTGGAGACCCAGTACTTC.

The rearrangement links TRBV3-1 (or the pseudogene TRBV3-2) to TRBJ2-7; 10 bases map to TRBD2. Losses at the gene ends were 0 bases for V and 0 bases for J; bases not matched to a gene: 2. The CDR3 has 16 amino acids. Germline V gene lookup returns CDR1 LGHDT and CDR2 YNNKEL (reference sequence). The CDR3 region is CASSQESSGSSYEQYF. CDR3 nucleotides: TGTGCCAGCAGCCAAGAGTCTAGCGGGAGCTCCTACGAGCAGTACTTC.

This clone was detected once. The V and J genes are TRBV7-2 and TRBJ2-1, with 12 positions matching TRBD2. Germline-derived CDR1 and CDR2 are SGHTA and FQGNSA. V shed 4 bases, J shed 9 bases, and the junction held 7 bases outside the gene matches. The CDR3 loop spans 15 amino acids. The CDR3 DNA follows: TGTGCCAGCAGCTCGACTAGCGGGAGTTTAGGTGAGCAGTTCTTC. Translated: CASSSTSGSLGEQFF.

The rearrangement links TRBV4-2 to TRBJ1-3, with 8 bases lining up with TRBD1. The CDR3 sequence is 14 residues long. The J segment lost 7 bases and the V segment lost 4 bases, leaving 6 bases of the junction unmatched. The germline V gene encodes CDR1 LGHNA and CDR2 YNFKEQ. Here the CDR3 DNA reads TGTGCCAGCAGCCTGGGACAGGACCGGAACACCATATATTTT. It specifies CASSLGQDRNTIYF.

V and J are TRBV5-8 and TRBJ1-5, with unresolved D. Trimming shortened V by 4 bases and J by 5 bases, and 10 bases separated the two germline ends. The CDR3 extends over 13 amino acids. Germline V gene lookup returns CDR1 SGHTS and CDR2 YDEGEE. The CDR3 DNA follows: TGTGCCAGCAGCCTACTAGAGTATCAGCCCCAGCATTTT. This codes for CASSLLEYQPQHF.

This chain links TRBV19 with TRBJ2-4, with a possible D match to TRBD1 (6 bases). The ends were cut back, 1 base at V and 0 bases at J, with 16 bases in the middle. Looked up from germline, CDR1 is LNHDA and CDR2 is SQIVND (reference sequence). The CDR3 covers 18 residues. The CDR3 loop is CASSIGDIVSLAKNIQYF. The CDR3 DNA follows: TGTGCCAGTAGTATAGGGGACATCGTCTCACTAGCCAAAAACATTCAGTACTTC.

This chain links TRBV9 with TRBJ2-7; 9 bases align to TRBD1. Germline loops: CDR1 SGDLS, CDR2 YYNGEE. This CDR3 contains 16 residues. Trimming at V came to 0 bases and at J to 7 bases, leaving 11 bases not matched to a gene. Written as DNA, the CDR3 is TGTGCCAGCAGCGTAGATTCCGGGACAGGGAATAGGGAGCAGTACTTC. It translates to CASSVDSGTGNREQYF.

V usage is TRBV7-9 and J usage is TRBJ1-2, with TRBD1 identical over 9 bases. V lost 5 bases and J lost 3; bases outside the gene matches: 1. Germline loops: CDR1 SEHNR, CDR2 FQNEAQ (reference sequence). This CDR3 is built from 13 residues. DNA of the CDR3: TGTGCCAGCAGCGGGGACAGGGACTATGGCTACACCTTC. This encodes CASSGDRDYGYTF.

This clone was observed a single time. The rearrangement joins TRBV18 to TRBJ1-1; D ambiguous. V lost 1 base and J lost 1, with 16 bases in between. The CDR3 has 17 amino acids. CDR1 is KGHSH and CDR2 is LQKENI in the germline V gene. The CDR3 sequence is CASSPQELAMKNTEAFF. CDR3 nucleotides: TGTGCCAGCTCACCACAGGAGCTAGCGATGAAGAACACTGAAGCTTTCTTT. The full variable domain, rest sourced from reference TRBV18 and TRBJ1-1, is NAGVMQNPRHLVRRRGQEARLRCSPMKGHSHVYWYRQLPEEGLKFMVYLQKENIIDESGMPKERFSAEFPKEGPSILRIQQVVRGDSAAYFCASSPQELAMKNTEAFFGQGTRLTVV.

This chain uses TRBV4-1 with TRBJ2-1, with 12 bases identical to TRBD2. The V segment lost 4 bases and the J segment 0 bases; nucleotides outside the gene matches: 13. The length of the CDR3 is 20 residues. Per the germline V gene, CDR1 is MGHRA and CDR2 is YSYEKL. CDR3 loop: CASSPVGASGRVSSYNEQFF. Written as DNA, the CDR3 is TGCGCCAGCAGCCCTGTCGGAGCTAGCGGGAGGGTTAGCTCCTACAATGAGCAGTTCTTC.

This CDR3 reads CASSFQGQLYFGELFF. The CDR3, as DNA: TGTGCCAGCAGCTTTCAGGGACAGCTATACTTCGGGGAGCTGTTTTTT. The chain combines TRBV5-5 with TRBJ2-2; 7 positions agree with TRBD1. Germline trimming cut 2 bases from V and 7 bases from J; bases unmatched to any gene: 11. CDR3 length equals 16 residues. The germline gives CDR1 SGHKS, CDR2 YYEKEE (reference sequence).

CDR3 residues: CASSARDYPYNEQFF. CDR3 in DNA: TGTGCCAGCAGCGCCCGGGACTACCCCTACAATGAGCAGTTCTTC. The V gene is TRBV7-3, the J gene TRBJ2-1, with 7 bases identical to TRBD2. V lost 5 bases, J lost 2 bases, and 6 bases stayed unmatched. Germline V lookup: CDR1 SGHTA, CDR2 FQGTGA. The CDR3 is 15 amino acids.

The chain links TRBV7-9 to TRBJ2-2; possible D gene TRBD2, 6 bases. This CDR3 is built from 14 residues. CDR1 SEHNR and CDR2 FQNEAQ come from the germline V gene (reference sequence). V dropped 2 bases and J dropped 6 bases, with 10 bases sitting between them. This CDR3 is CASSLSTSSGELFF. The CDR3 coding sequence is TGTGCCAGCAGCTTATCCACTAGCTCCGGGGAGCTGTTTTTT.

The genes are TRBV29-1 and TRBJ2-7, with no clear D. Trimming cost V 0 bases and J 1 base, with 13 bases left between them. Per germline, CDR1 SQVTM and CDR2 ANQGSEA. The CDR3 contains 15 residues. CDR3: CSVEDPLAQSYEQYF. Here the CDR3 DNA reads TGCAGCGTTGAAGATCCTTTAGCACAATCCTACGAGCAGTACTTC.

This rearrangement joins TRBV3-1 (or the pseudogene TRBV3-2) to TRBJ2-7, with 9 bases lining up with TRBD1. Germline V lookup: CDR1 LGHDT, CDR2 YNNKEL (reference sequence). The CDR3 loop spans 13 amino acids. The CDR3: CATGGQGMGEQYF. For the CDR3, the DNA is TGTGCAACGGGGGGACAGGGTATGGGCGAGCAGTACTTC.

The chain uses TRBV4-1 and TRBJ2-3; a possible D gene is TRBD1 (6 bases). Germline CDR1 MGHRA, CDR2 YSYEKL. The V gene lost 0 bases and the J gene lost 1 base, with 11 bases spanning the gap. The CDR3 sequence is 16 residues long. The CDR3 reads CASSQEGGVGTDTQYF. The DNA of the CDR3 is TGCGCCAGCAGCCAAGAAGGGGGAGTGGGCACAGATACGCAGTATTTT.

The J gene is TRBJ2-1, the V gene TRBV30, with 11 bases matching TRBD2. Trimming at V came to 3 bases and at J to 5 bases, leaving 6 bases not matched to a gene. CDR1 is GTSNPN, CDR2 SVGIG, per germline (reference sequence). This CDR3 contains 15 residues. This CDR3 reads CAWSPGLAVNNEQFF. Here the CDR3 DNA reads TGTGCCTGGAGCCCGGGACTAGCGGTTAACAATGAGCAGTTCTTC.

J is TRBJ1-4 and V is TRBV15; D is undetermined. The ends were cut back, 5 bases at V and 0 bases at J, with 10 bases in the middle. This CDR3 has 15 amino acids. In germline, CDR1 is LNHNV, CDR2 YYDKDF (reference sequence). CDR3 region: CATSGRDSTNEKLFF. CDR3 coding DNA: TGTGCCACCAGCGGCCGGGATTCAACTAATGAAAAACTGTTTTTT.

The V gene is TRBV12-3 or TRBV12-4, the J gene TRBJ2-2; tentative D call: TRBD2 (5 bases). The V and J ends lost 3 bases and 8 bases respectively, with 10 bases between them. The CDR3 runs 13 residues. The CDR3 protein is CASSFGRAGELFF. The DNA for the CDR3 is TGTGCCAGCAGTTTTGGGAGAGCGGGGGAGCTGTTTTTT.

This chain joins TRBV30 and TRBJ2-2, with 9 nucleotides matching TRBD2. Germline trimming cut 2 bases from V and 1 base from J; bases unmatched to any gene: 11. This CDR3 region has 18 residues. Germline V CDR1 and CDR2: GTSNPN, SVGIG (reference sequence). The CDR3 DNA reads as TGTGCCTGGAGTAAAAAGGCGGGAGGGATACTGAACACCGGGGAGCTGTTTTTT. Protein product: CAWSKKAGGILNTGELFF.

The rearrangement uses TRBV9 and TRBJ1-5; 11 nucleotides align to TRBD1. The junction had 6 bases not matched to a gene; V was cut back by 4 bases and J by 6 bases. Germline V lookup: CDR1 SGDLS, CDR2 YYNGEE. The CDR3 length is 15 residues. CDR3 protein: CASSPLGTGGQPQHF. CDR3 sequence (DNA): TGTGCCAGCAGCCCGCTCGGGACAGGGGGTCAGCCCCAGCATTTT.

The chain uses TRBV18 and TRBJ1-6; D gene ambiguous. Looked up from germline, CDR1 is KGHSH and CDR2 is LQKENI. Trimming took off 0 bases at V and 10 bases at J, with 10 bases between the two ends. This CDR3 is built from 14 residues. CDR3 loop: CASSPPKTGSPLHF. DNA of the CDR3: TGTGCCAGCTCACCACCGAAGACTGGGTCACCCCTCCACTTT.

The V gene is TRBV7-2, the J gene TRBJ2-7, with 10 bases identical to TRBD2. V shed 1 base, J shed 0 bases, and the junction held 9 bases outside the gene matches. The CDR3 consists of 18 residues. Per germline, CDR1 SGHTA and CDR2 FQGNSA. The CDR3 DNA reads as TGTGCCAGCAGCTTAGTGGAGACTAGCGGGCCGAGCTCCTACGAGCAGTACTTC. It encodes CASSLVETSGPSSYEQYF.